This T cell receptor beta chain is from a study of cytomegalovirus exposure and HLA in healthy donors. The V and J ends lost 6 bases and 7 bases, in that order; junction bases with no gene match: 8. This CDR3 comprises 13 residues. Germline loops: CDR1 MNHNY, CDR2 SVGAGI (reference sequence). About this clone itself: No antigen is known for it.

The protocol was immunoSEQ multiplex PCR, while the TCRdb copy is restricted to in-frame clones and leaves out a portion. The sample holds 180,000 or so clones, around nine tenths seen once. Study conclusions and caveats: It was reportedly the case that the classifier diagnosed cytomegalovirus status with high specificity and sensitivity. A few chains linked to CMV were shown in vitro to be specific for CMV antigens.

The study drew the donors from its approximately 110-subject validation cohort, separate from the 666-subject first cohort. V is TRBV6-6 and J is TRBJ1-2; 7 bases are shared with TRBD1. The receptor was derived from a man aged 25 to 40 in good health and CMV-seropositive. Sequencing was carried out using PBMCs. The CDR3 DNA reads TGTGCCAGCAGCCTCGACAGGGCTGGTGGCTACACCTTC. Translation: CASSLDRAGGYTF.